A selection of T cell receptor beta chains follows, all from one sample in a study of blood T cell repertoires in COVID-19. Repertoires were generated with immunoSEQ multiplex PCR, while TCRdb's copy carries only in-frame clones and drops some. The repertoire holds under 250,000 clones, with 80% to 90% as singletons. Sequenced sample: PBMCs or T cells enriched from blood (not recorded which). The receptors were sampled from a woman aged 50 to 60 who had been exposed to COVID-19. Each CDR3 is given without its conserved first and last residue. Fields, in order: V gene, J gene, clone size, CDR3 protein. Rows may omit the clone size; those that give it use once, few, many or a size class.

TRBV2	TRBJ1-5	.	ASSERTGTGQPQH
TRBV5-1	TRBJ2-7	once	ASSLDGQAYEQY
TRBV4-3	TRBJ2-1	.	ASSQLAGGLYNEQF
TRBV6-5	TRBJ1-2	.	ASSPLDRGSAGYT
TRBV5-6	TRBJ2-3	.	ASSLIVAGGRTDTQY
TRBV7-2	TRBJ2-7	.	ASSLGGTIYEQY
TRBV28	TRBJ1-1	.	ASSSQQGYNTEAF
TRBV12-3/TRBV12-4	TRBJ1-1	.	ASSQHGGLTF
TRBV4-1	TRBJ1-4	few	ASSQLMQGNEKLF
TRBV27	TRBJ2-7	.	ASSDGSSYEQY
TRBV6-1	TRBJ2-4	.	ASSEGGVFRRENIQY
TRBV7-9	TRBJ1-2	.	ASSYNQGADGYT
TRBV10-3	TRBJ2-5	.	AISGRDRGSLQETQY
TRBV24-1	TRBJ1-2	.	ATSDPRDPYGYT
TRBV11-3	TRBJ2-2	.	ASSSRDSAGELF
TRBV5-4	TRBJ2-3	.	ASSLGGYGGGALNTQY
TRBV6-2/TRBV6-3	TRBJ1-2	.	ASSSGGGNYGYT
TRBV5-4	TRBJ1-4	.	ASSPPGPNEKLF
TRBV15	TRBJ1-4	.	ATSRDYSGDEKLF
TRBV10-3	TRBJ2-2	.	VISESASGNTGELF
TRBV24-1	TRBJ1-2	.	ATSGPTGGYT
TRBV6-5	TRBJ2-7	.	ASKYSYEQY
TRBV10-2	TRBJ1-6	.	ASSEGQTDNSPLH
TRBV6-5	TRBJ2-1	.	ASSTRGGAVQF
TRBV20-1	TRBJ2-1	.	SARGHDEQF
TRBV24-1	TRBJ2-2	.	ATSDLPVRLAGSKTGELF
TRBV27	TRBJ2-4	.	ASSTPRGDIQY
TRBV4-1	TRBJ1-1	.	ASSQRQGAPTEAF
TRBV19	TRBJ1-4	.	ASSPDRVYEKLF
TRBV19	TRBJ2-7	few	ASGANRAED
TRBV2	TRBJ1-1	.	ASSEWDTMNTEAF
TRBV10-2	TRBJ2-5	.	ASRGIQETQY
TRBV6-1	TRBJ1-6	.	ASSETGNDNSPLH
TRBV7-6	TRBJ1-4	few	ASSSPTGVRNEKLF
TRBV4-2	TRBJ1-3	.	ASSPQEAVEGNTIY
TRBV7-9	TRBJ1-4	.	ASSPGQANEKLF
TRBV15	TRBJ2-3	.	ATSRDGSGGGTDTQY
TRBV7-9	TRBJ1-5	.	ASSLGQGNQPQH
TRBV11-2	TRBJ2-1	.	ASSLVVTRPPYNEQF
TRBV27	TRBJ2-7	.	ASGGRNEQY
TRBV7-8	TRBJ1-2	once	ASSPSRGGWGYT
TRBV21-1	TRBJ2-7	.	ASKGQGHEQY